These 21 T cell receptor beta chains came from one sample sequenced in a study of metastatic and nonmetastatic thyroid tumors. MiXCR reprocessed the PCR reads for TCRdb. The sample contains 8,500 to 13,000 clones, under 30% of which appear only once. All patients were untreated before thyroid surgery. The sequenced material came from tumor tissue. Receptor source: a female donor with papillary thyroid cancer or a benign thyroid nodule (not recorded which). Some clones in this sample may be carry-over from other donors' samples.

This clone was seen a few times. V usage is TRBV10-2 and J usage is TRBJ2-2; TRBD2 aligns across 12 bases. V shed 6 bases and J 4 bases; nucleotides not matched to a gene: 6. CDR1 WSHSY and CDR2 SAAADI come from the germline V gene. CDR3 length: 16 residues. The CDR3 DNA reads as TGCGCCAGCAGGCCGGGACTAGCGGGCGGCACCGGGGAGCTGTTTTTT. The encoded protein is CASRPGLAGGTGELFF.

This clone turned up a few times. The chain employs TRBV12-3 or TRBV12-4 and TRBJ2-4; 11 bases fit TRBD2. J was trimmed by 8 bases and V by 3 bases; bases with no gene match: 9. The CDR3 spans 16 residues. The CDR3 DNA follows: TGTGCCAGCAGTTTTGGATCTAGCGGGAGGTCGTACATTCAGTACTTC. Translation gives CASSFGSSGRSYIQYF.

This clone was seen only a few times. V is TRBV24-1 and J is TRBJ2-7, with a tentative D call TRBD2 (5 bases). The CDR3 is 13 residues long. The V gene lost 4 bases and the J gene lost 7 bases, with 13 bases spanning the gap. Germline V lookup: CDR1 KGHDR, CDR2 SFDVKD. The CDR3 DNA reads as TGTGCCACCAGTGACCCCCTTACGGGGGAGCAGTACTTC. Protein sequence: CATSDPLTGEQYF.

This clone ranks as medium-sized. The rearrangement links TRBV19 to TRBJ2-2, with TRBD1 as a possible D gene (6 bases). The CDR3 has 17 residues. Germline-derived CDR1 and CDR2 are LNHDA and SQIVND (reference sequence). V was cut by 0 bases and J by 4 bases, with 15 bases left in between. This chain's CDR3 is CASSIDRAGVTTGELFF. As DNA, the CDR3 is TGTGCCAGTAGTATAGACAGGGCAGGGGTAACCACCGGGGAGCTGTTTTTT.

The chain uses TRBV6-2 or TRBV6-3 and TRBJ2-7; weak D call: TRBD1 (5 bases). The CDR3 extends over 15 amino acids. V was shortened by 10 bases and J by 3 bases, with 22 bases between the two germline ends. CDR1 is MNHEY and CDR2 is SVGEGT in the germline V gene. CDR3 bases: TGTGCCACCTCAATTCAGGGATCGACTTACTACGAGCAGTACTTC. This encodes CATSIQGSTYYEQYF.

Sample share makes this clone medium-sized. This chain connects TRBV6-1 to TRBJ2-3; D ambiguous. The germline V gene has CDR1 MNHNS and CDR2 SASEGT. The CDR3 length is 14 residues. V lost 5 bases and J 6 bases, leaving 15 bases between the germline ends. In DNA form, the CDR3 reads TGTGCCAGCAGTCTGTCAAAGAGATCGGATACGCAGTATTTT. Translated: CASSLSKRSDTQYF.

This clone was seen only a few times. This sequence joins TRBV6-5 and TRBJ1-1; D is unresolved. The V gene lost 0 bases and the J gene lost 6 bases, with 8 bases spanning the gap. The CDR3 extends over 13 amino acids. CDR1 and CDR2 (germline): MNHEY, SVGAGI. This chain's CDR3 is CASSYSHGSEAFF. The CDR3, as DNA: TGTGCCAGCAGTTACTCCCATGGGTCTGAAGCTTTCTTT.

V is TRBV6-2 or TRBV6-3 and J is TRBJ2-1; the match to TRBD2 covers 12 bases. The germline gives CDR1 MNHEY, CDR2 SVGEGT. The CDR3 consists of 18 residues. Trimming cost V 5 bases and J 2 bases; bases outside gene matches: 10. The CDR3, as DNA: TGTGCCAGCAGTCCGAGACTAGCGGGAGTAAGGACCTACAATGAGCAGTTCTTC. Its translation: CASSPRLAGVRTYNEQFF.

In DNA, the CDR3 is TGTGCCAGCAGCTTACCCGGGCAGACCCAGTACTTC. Protein: CASSLPGQTQYF. This chain links TRBV11-1 with TRBJ2-5; no reliable D call. CDR1 SGHAT and CDR2 FQDESV come from the germline V gene (reference sequence). CDR3 size: 12 residues. The V and J ends lost 2 bases and 6 bases respectively, with 7 bases between them.

The rearrangement joins TRBV5-1 to TRBJ2-1; 8 bases align to TRBD1. The V gene's germline CDR1 is SGHRS and CDR2 YFSETQ. This CDR3 region has 16 residues. Unmatched junction bases numbered 11, after V lost 7 bases and J lost 2 bases. In nucleotides, the CDR3 is TGCGCCAGCTCGGACAGGGTGAATTCCGCCTACAATGAGCAGTTCTTC. Its protein product is CASSDRVNSAYNEQFF.

The chain joins TRBV5-1 to TRBJ1-2, with D tentatively TRBD1 (6 bases). The V and J ends lost 3 bases and 7 bases respectively, with 22 bases between them. This CDR3 has 16 amino acids. Per the germline V gene, CDR1 is SGHRS and CDR2 is YFSETQ. CDR3 coding DNA: TGCGCCAGCAGCTATCCGGGACACGAAAGAACAGGTGGCTACACCTTC. Translating gives CASSYPGHERTGGYTF.

For the CDR3, the DNA is TGCAGTGCTGAGGCGGGGGGTTACGAGCAGTACTTC. Translation gives CSAEAGGYEQYF. The chain uses TRBV20-1 and TRBJ2-7, with 8 bases aligning to TRBD2. With V trimmed by 5 bases and J by 4 bases, 4 bases remained unmatched. The CDR3 consists of 12 residues. The germline gives CDR1 DFQATT, CDR2 SNEGSKA (reference sequence).

The chain couples TRBV28 to TRBJ2-7; 7 nucleotides agree with TRBD2. The ends lost 0 bases at V and 1 base at J; junction bases unmatched: 9. The CDR3 spans 17 residues. In germline, CDR1 is MDHEN, CDR2 SYDVKM. The CDR3 region has the DNA TGTGCCAGCAGTTTATGGGCGGGCGGGACTAATTCCTACGAGCAGTACTTC. Amino acid sequence: CASSLWAGGTNSYEQYF. Combining the CDR3 with reference TRBV28 and TRBJ2-7 gives the whole variable domain DVKVTQSSRYLVKRTGEKVFLECVQDMDHENMFWYRQDPGLGLRLIYFSYDVKMKEKGDIPEGYSVSREKKERFSLILESASTNQTSMYLCASSLWAGGTNSYEQYFGPGTRLTVT.

This clone was seen at least ten times. This chain connects TRBV4-1 to TRBJ1-2; no reliable D call. V dropped 1 base and J dropped 8 bases, with 17 bases sitting between them. The CDR3 sequence is 15 residues long. Looked up from germline, CDR1 is MGHRA and CDR2 is YSYEKL. The CDR3 DNA follows: TGCGCCAGCAGCCAAGTCCGGGGAGGTGAGAACGGCTACACCTTC. Translation gives CASSQVRGGENGYTF.

The V call is TRBV30, the J call TRBJ1-6; D unclear. CDR1 GTSNPN and CDR2 SVGIG come from the germline V gene (reference sequence). The CDR3 is made up of 14 amino acids. With 1 base removed from V and 9 bases from J, the gap between germline ends came to 13 bases. CDR3 loop: CAWSAPPMGSPLHF. The CDR3 DNA sequence: TGTGCCTGGAGTGCTCCTCCCATGGGTTCACCCCTCCACTTT.

This sequence joins TRBV12-3 or TRBV12-4 and TRBJ2-1; D could derive from TRBD1 or TRBD2 (5 bases each). The CDR3 totals 11 residues. The germline V and J ends were trimmed by 8 bases and 7 bases, with 9 bases remaining between them. The CDR3 DNA reads as TGTGCCAGCGGGGGTTATAATGAGCAGTTCTTC. Its protein product is CASGGYNEQFF.

By sample share, this clone is medium-sized. The rearrangement links TRBV10-3 to TRBJ2-1; tentatively, D is TRBD1 or TRBD2 (5 bases each). Germline V gene data show CDR1 as ENHRY and CDR2 as SYGVKD. V lost 7 bases and J 4 bases, leaving 14 bases between the germline ends. The CDR3 sequence is 14 residues long. The CDR3 coding sequence is TGTGCCATCACCAGGGACCAATCGTACAATGAGCAGTTCTTC. Translation: CAITRDQSYNEQFF.

CDR3 loop: CASRRQEVEQFF. Written as DNA, the CDR3 is TGTGCCAGCAGACGTCAGGAGGTAGAGCAGTTCTTC. This chain links TRBV12-3 or TRBV12-4 with TRBJ2-1, with D possibly matching TRBD2 (5 bases). V was cut by 6 bases and J by 10 bases, with 13 bases left in between. The CDR3 is 12 amino acids.

This clone was detected a few times. This chain links TRBV6-1 with TRBJ1-2; 11 nucleotides agree with TRBD1. Germline CDR1 and CDR2: MNHNS and SASEGT. CDR3 size: 15 residues. Germline trimming cut 5 bases from V and 11 bases from J; bases unmatched to any gene: 13. CDR3 region: CASSRTGGAPLGYTF. CDR3 coding DNA: TGTGCCAGCAGTCGGACAGGGGGCGCGCCCCTCGGGTACACCTTC.

This clone was seen at least ten times. This rearrangement joins TRBV13 to TRBJ1-2; a possible D gene is TRBD1 (5 bases). Germline loops: CDR1 PRHDT, CDR2 FYEKMQ (reference sequence). This CDR3 has 15 residues. V shed 3 bases and J shed 2 bases, with 13 bases lying between them. The CDR3 DNA sequence: TGTGCCAGCAGCTTTTTCACGGGGGGAAACTATGGCTACACCTTC. Its translation: CASSFFTGGNYGYTF. Together with reference TRBV13 and TRBJ1-2, the CDR3 gives the full variable domain: AAGVIQSPRHLIKEKRETATLKCYPIPRHDTVYWYQQGPGQDPQFLISFYEKMQSDKGSIPDRFSAQQFSDYHSELNMSSLELGDSALYFCASSFFTGGNYGYTFGSGTRLTVV.

This clone came up a few times. The CDR3 here is CASSFGMVNGYTF. For the CDR3, the DNA is TGTGCCAGCAGTTTTGGTATGGTCAATGGCTACACCTTC. This chain joins TRBV28 and TRBJ1-2; unclear D gene. The length of the CDR3 is 13 residues. Germline V gene data show CDR1 as MDHEN and CDR2 as SYDVKM. Between the trimmed V and J ends, which lost 3 bases and 6 bases, there was a span of 11 bases.